This is a list of T cell receptor beta chains from one sample in a study of regulatory T cells in long-lasting Graves disease. One entry per CDR3 protein results from TCRdb running MiXCR on the multiplex PCR reads. This sample yields over 350,000 distinct CDR3 sequences, of which 14% are seen a single time; 17% belongs to the top ten. This same sample was also part of a study on T cells in Graves' hyperthyroidism and ophthalmopathy.

Sequenced here: peripheral blood mononuclear cells (PBMCs), sampled at new diagnosis, from a patient treated with antithyroid drugs. Receptors were obtained from a woman between 45 and 60 years old with Graves disease. Each CDR3 is given with its conserved first and last residue. The order of the fields is V gene, J gene, CDR3 protein.

>TRBV6-1|TRBJ1-1
CASSERDRSNTEAFF
>TRBV28|TRBJ2-7
CASSFSDRGYEQYF
>TRBV5-4|TRBJ2-3
CASSLGRVWTDTQYF
>TRBV24-1|TRBJ2-7
CATSDTASGSGFEQYF
>TRBV20-1|TRBJ1-5
CSASNSFRGNQPQHF
>TRBV19|TRBJ1-5
CASSATGDSNQPQHF
>TRBV5-1|TRBJ2-2
CASSNRQATTGELFF
>TRBV7-7|TRBJ2-2
CASSPGLAGVTGDLFF
>TRBV20-1|TRBJ2-3
CSAMKGPSGRAMGSTDTQYF
>TRBV3-1|TRBJ1-5
CAGSQAWGNQPQHF
>TRBV5-1|TRBJ2-1
CASSLLGERNEQFF
>TRBV5-6|TRBJ2-7
CASSFLETAVAYEQYF
>TRBV6-1|TRBJ1-1
CASTDVYGNTEAFF
>TRBV2|TRBJ1-3
CASSVSTHSGNTIYF
>TRBV18|TRBJ1-2
CASSLSGTASNYGYTF
>TRBV7-3|TRBJ2-7
CASSCYEQYF
>TRBV10-3|TRBJ2-1
CAISEGQESYNEQFF
>TRBV7-6|TRBJ2-1
CASSLDGPQSHEQFF
>TRBV29-1|TRBJ2-2
CSVWTGPGELFF
>TRBV6-1|TRBJ1-5
CASSEGLGLNQPQHF
>TRBV3-1|TRBJ2-6
CASSSHYGTGANVLTF
>TRBV5-4|TRBJ2-1
CASSGTLANSYNEQFF
>TRBV6-6|TRBJ2-3
CASSYSGQAYFTDTQYF
>TRBV5-1|TRBJ2-6
CASSLEGGANVLTF
>TRBV28|TRBJ1-4
CASSLSWLTAGRDEKLFF
>TRBV20-1|TRBJ2-5
CSARDVAVETQYF
>TRBV2|TRBJ1-3
CASSEGYSGNTIYF
>TRBV18|TRBJ1-3
CASSPMGERSGNTIYF
>TRBV28|TRBJ2-7
CASSLPGSLYEQYF
>TRBV11-2|TRBJ2-3
CASSPFRGAEGTDTQYF
>TRBV2|TRBJ2-2
CASSERGYSGELFF
>TRBV6-1|TRBJ1-4
CASSEGWSATNEKLFF
>TRBV6-1|TRBJ2-7
CASSPIGRFYEQYF
>TRBV12-3/TRBV12-4|TRBJ2-7
CASSLHYRELSYEQYF
>TRBV6-9|TRBJ1-5
CASSYSGTSNQPQHF
>TRBV2|TRBJ2-1
CARAIRDTNYNEQFF
>TRBV20-1|TRBJ1-5
CSARSGGALRNQPQHF
>TRBV18|TRBJ2-5
CASSPDSFKTQYF
>TRBV5-1|TRBJ2-2
CASSRGRSDTGELFF
>TRBV19|TRBJ1-4
CASSTLDGEKLFF
>TRBV29-1|TRBJ2-2
CSVLRQGGSGELFF
>TRBV7-9|TRBJ1-1
CASSPRHRTEAFF
>TRBV12-3/TRBV12-4|TRBJ2-1
CASSHHNSGRANEQFF
>TRBV18|TRBJ2-2
CASSPPARQGSTGELFF
>TRBV25-1|TRBJ2-1
CASRQGGSYNEQFF
>TRBV14|TRBJ2-3
CASSSGRHTDTQYF
>TRBV7-3|TRBJ1-1
CASRQTGMNTEAFF
>TRBV2|TRBJ2-3
CASKETGGTDTQYF
>TRBV6-1|TRBJ2-5
CASTETQYF
>TRBV28|TRBJ2-1
CASSSPPDRDREQFF
>TRBV19|TRBJ1-3
CASTTDSGNTIYF
>TRBV7-8|TRBJ1-3
CASSIAGTVGNTIYF